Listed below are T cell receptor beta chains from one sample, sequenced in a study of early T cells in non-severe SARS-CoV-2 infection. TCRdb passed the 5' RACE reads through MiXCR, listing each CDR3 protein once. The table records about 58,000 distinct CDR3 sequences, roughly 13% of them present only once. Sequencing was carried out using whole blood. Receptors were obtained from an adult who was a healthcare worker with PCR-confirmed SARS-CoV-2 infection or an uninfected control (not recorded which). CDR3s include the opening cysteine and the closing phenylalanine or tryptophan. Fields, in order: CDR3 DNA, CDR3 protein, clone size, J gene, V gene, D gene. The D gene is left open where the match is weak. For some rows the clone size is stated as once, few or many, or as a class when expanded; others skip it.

cdr3_nt: TGTGCCAGCAGTTACAGGGGGCCTGAAGCTTTCTTT
cdr3_aa: CASSYRGPEAFF
clone_size: few
j_call: TRBJ1-1
v_call: TRBV5-4
d_call: TRBD1

cdr3_nt: TGCAGTGCTCCGGGACAGGGGCATCACGAGCAGTACTTC
cdr3_aa: CSAPGQGHHEQYF
clone_size: few
j_call: TRBJ2-7
v_call: TRBV20-1
d_call: TRBD1

cdr3_nt: TGTGCCAGTAGTACCCACGGTGCAACTAATGAAAAACTGTTTTTT
cdr3_aa: CASSTHGATNEKLFF
clone_size: many
j_call: TRBJ1-4
v_call: TRBV19
d_call: NA

cdr3_nt: TGTGCCAGCAGCAATAGCGTCGGCGGTAGTACATACAATGAGCAGTTCTTC
cdr3_aa: CASSNSVGGSTYNEQFF
clone_size: NA
j_call: TRBJ2-1
v_call: TRBV7-9
d_call: NA

cdr3_nt: TGTGCAAGTCGCTTGGTCGGGGACTACGAGCAGTACTTC
cdr3_aa: CASRLVGDYEQYF
clone_size: many
j_call: TRBJ2-7
v_call: TRBV12-2
d_call: NA

cdr3_nt: TGTGCCAGCAAAACCACGGGGAACACCGGGGAGCTGTTTTTT
cdr3_aa: CASKTTGNTGELFF
clone_size: NA
j_call: TRBJ2-2
v_call: TRBV11-1
d_call: NA

cdr3_nt: TGTGCCAGCTCACCACCGGAGGCCCCGGGCATTCAGTACTTC
cdr3_aa: CASSPPEAPGIQYF
clone_size: many
j_call: TRBJ2-4
v_call: TRBV18
d_call: NA

cdr3_nt: TGTGCCAGCAGTTACCGTACCGGGAGCACAGATACGCAGTATTTT
cdr3_aa: CASSYRTGSTDTQYF
clone_size: many
j_call: TRBJ2-3
v_call: TRBV12-3/TRBV12-4
d_call: NA

cdr3_nt: TGTGCCAGCACCAACTATAATTCACCCCTCCACTTT
cdr3_aa: CASTNYNSPLHF
clone_size: NA
j_call: TRBJ1-6
v_call: TRBV6-5
d_call: NA

cdr3_nt: TGCAGCGTTGATGCTGGGGGCTCTGGAAACACCATATATTTT
cdr3_aa: CSVDAGGSGNTIYF
clone_size: few
j_call: TRBJ1-3
v_call: TRBV29-1
d_call: NA

cdr3_nt: TGTGCCAGTAGTCTACTTTGGTTTTTGGAAGAAAGCAATCAGCCCCAGCATTTT
cdr3_aa: CASSLLWFLEESNQPQHF
clone_size: many
j_call: TRBJ1-5
v_call: TRBV19
d_call: NA

cdr3_nt: TGTGCCAGCAGTCCTGGACCCCAGGGCTCCTACAATGAGCAGTTCTTC
cdr3_aa: CASSPGPQGSYNEQFF
clone_size: many
j_call: TRBJ2-1
v_call: TRBV7-2
d_call: NA

cdr3_nt: TGTGCCAGCAGCTTACGTCGCGGTACAGATACGCAGTATTTT
cdr3_aa: CASSLRRGTDTQYF
clone_size: many
j_call: TRBJ2-3
v_call: TRBV7-3
d_call: NA

cdr3_nt: TGTGCCAACCTTTTCAGGGGGAGGGCGGATGAGCAGTTCTTC
cdr3_aa: CANLFRGRADEQFF
clone_size: NA
j_call: TRBJ2-1
v_call: TRBV6-5
d_call: NA

cdr3_nt: TGTGCCAGCAGCGGCGACGGACTAGCGGGAGGAAACGGAGAGACCCAGTACTTC
cdr3_aa: CASSGDGLAGGNGETQYF
clone_size: many
j_call: TRBJ2-5
v_call: TRBV7-2
d_call: TRBD2

cdr3_nt: TGTGCCAGCAGCCAATCAACGGACGGGTATGGCTACACCTTC
cdr3_aa: CASSQSTDGYGYTF
clone_size: few
j_call: TRBJ1-2
v_call: TRBV14
d_call: NA

cdr3_nt: TGTGCCAGCAGCGCCCCAGGGGGCCCCACTGAAGCTTTCTTT
cdr3_aa: CASSAPGGPTEAFF
clone_size: NA
j_call: TRBJ1-1
v_call: TRBV9
d_call: TRBD1

cdr3_nt: TGTGCCAGCAGCTTATATAGCGGCCCCTACGAGCAGTACTTC
cdr3_aa: CASSLYSGPYEQYF
clone_size: many
j_call: TRBJ2-7
v_call: TRBV7-6
d_call: NA

cdr3_nt: TGTGCCAGCAGCGTAGGGGGGGACTCTTCCAATGAGCAGTTCTTC
cdr3_aa: CASSVGGDSSNEQFF
clone_size: many
j_call: TRBJ2-1
v_call: TRBV9
d_call: NA

cdr3_nt: TGCGCCAGCAGCCTCTTAAGGTACAATGAGCAGTTCTTC
cdr3_aa: CASSLLRYNEQFF
clone_size: many
j_call: TRBJ2-1
v_call: TRBV4-1
d_call: NA

cdr3_nt: TGTGCCAGCAGGGACCCCGGATATGACACTGAAGCTTTCTTT
cdr3_aa: CASRDPGYDTEAFF
clone_size: few
j_call: TRBJ1-1
v_call: TRBV6-5
d_call: NA

cdr3_nt: TGTGCCAGCAGCTTAGCGTATAGCGGGAGGGCTGGTGAGCAGTTCTTC
cdr3_aa: CASSLAYSGRAGEQFF
clone_size: few
j_call: TRBJ2-1
v_call: TRBV7-6
d_call: TRBD2

cdr3_nt: TGCAGTGCTAGACAGGGTCCGGATGAAAAACTGTTTTTT
cdr3_aa: CSARQGPDEKLFF
clone_size: NA
j_call: TRBJ1-4
v_call: TRBV20-1
d_call: NA

cdr3_nt: TGTGCCAGCAGCTCCGGGACAGGGGTTTTTCAGCCCCAGCATTTT
cdr3_aa: CASSSGTGVFQPQHF
clone_size: many
j_call: TRBJ1-5
v_call: TRBV27
d_call: TRBD1

cdr3_nt: TGTGCCAGCAGTACTTTCCAGGGCTACGAGCAGTACTTC
cdr3_aa: CASSTFQGYEQYF
clone_size: many
j_call: TRBJ2-7
v_call: TRBV28
d_call: NA

cdr3_nt: TGTGCCAGCAGCGTAGCTGGACAGAGCTACGAGCAGTACTTC
cdr3_aa: CASSVAGQSYEQYF
clone_size: many
j_call: TRBJ2-7
v_call: TRBV9
d_call: NA

cdr3_nt: TGCAACGTTGGGGACGGCACAGATACGCAGTATTTT
cdr3_aa: CNVGDGTDTQYF
clone_size: many
j_call: TRBJ2-3
v_call: TRBV29-1
d_call: NA

cdr3_nt: TGTGCCACCGCTGGCCAGGGGGCGAATGAGCAGTTCTTC
cdr3_aa: CATAGQGANEQFF
clone_size: NA
j_call: TRBJ2-1
v_call: TRBV19
d_call: TRBD1

cdr3_nt: TGTGCCAGCAAGCAACTAGGCCCCACCGGCTACACCTTC
cdr3_aa: CASKQLGPTGYTF
clone_size: NA
j_call: TRBJ1-2
v_call: TRBV6-6
d_call: NA

cdr3_nt: TGTGCCAGCATCTCGGAAGCTTTCTTT
cdr3_aa: CASISEAFF
clone_size: few
j_call: TRBJ1-1
v_call: TRBV6-7
d_call: NA

cdr3_nt: TGCAGCGTTGATTCAGGCACTACGGCTGCTTTCTTT
cdr3_aa: CSVDSGTTAAFF
clone_size: few
j_call: TRBJ1-1
v_call: TRBV29-1
d_call: NA

cdr3_nt: TGTGCCAGCAGCCTAGACCGGCCCATCGCCTACGAGCAGTACTTC
cdr3_aa: CASSLDRPIAYEQYF
clone_size: NA
j_call: TRBJ2-7
v_call: TRBV7-2
d_call: NA

cdr3_nt: TGCGCCAGCAGACAGTACTCCGGGGCTGAAGCTTTCTTT
cdr3_aa: CASRQYSGAEAFF
clone_size: few
j_call: TRBJ1-1
v_call: TRBV5-1
d_call: NA

cdr3_nt: TGTGCCAGCAGGATGAGGAGGGGCCTAAGGGAGCAGTTCTTC
cdr3_aa: CASRMRRGLREQFF
clone_size: NA
j_call: TRBJ2-1
v_call: TRBV7-2
d_call: NA

cdr3_nt: TGTGCCAGCAGCCTGGAAGGGACAGGGGGCGCAGATACGCAGTATTTT
cdr3_aa: CASSLEGTGGADTQYF
clone_size: NA
j_call: TRBJ2-3
v_call: TRBV28
d_call: TRBD1

cdr3_nt: TGTGCCAGCCTCCAAGTGGTCGCTGGGAATGAGCAGTTCTTC
cdr3_aa: CASLQVVAGNEQFF
clone_size: many
j_call: TRBJ2-1
v_call: TRBV7-9
d_call: NA

cdr3_nt: TGTGCCACCCCGTCGGTTCAGTCCTCCTCTGGGGCCAACGTCCTGACTTTC
cdr3_aa: CATPSVQSSSGANVLTF
clone_size: once
j_call: TRBJ2-6
v_call: TRBV6-1
d_call: NA

cdr3_nt: TGCAGTGCTAGGGAGACTAGCGTCACCGGGGAGCTGTTTTTT
cdr3_aa: CSARETSVTGELFF
clone_size: NA
j_call: TRBJ2-2
v_call: TRBV20-1
d_call: TRBD2

cdr3_nt: TGCAGTGCTAGCACCGGGACAGGCTTCTACGAGCAGTACTTC
cdr3_aa: CSASTGTGFYEQYF
clone_size: NA
j_call: TRBJ2-7
v_call: TRBV20-1
d_call: TRBD1

cdr3_nt: TGTGCCAGCGAGGGGAGAAGCTACAATGAGCAGTTCTTC
cdr3_aa: CASEGRSYNEQFF
clone_size: few
j_call: TRBJ2-1
v_call: TRBV28
d_call: NA

cdr3_nt: TGTGCCAGCAGCGGAGATCCCCCAGGGGTTCTTTACTTC
cdr3_aa: CASSGDPPGVLYF
clone_size: many
j_call: TRBJ2-5
v_call: TRBV5-4
d_call: NA

cdr3_nt: TGTGCCAGCAGCGCTCCGCGGGAAAATACAGATACGCAGTATTTT
cdr3_aa: CASSAPRENTDTQYF
clone_size: many
j_call: TRBJ2-3
v_call: TRBV5-4
d_call: NA

cdr3_nt: TGCAGTGCTAGAGATGGCACAGGCCCCTATGGCTACACCTTC
cdr3_aa: CSARDGTGPYGYTF
clone_size: NA
j_call: TRBJ1-2
v_call: TRBV20-1
d_call: NA